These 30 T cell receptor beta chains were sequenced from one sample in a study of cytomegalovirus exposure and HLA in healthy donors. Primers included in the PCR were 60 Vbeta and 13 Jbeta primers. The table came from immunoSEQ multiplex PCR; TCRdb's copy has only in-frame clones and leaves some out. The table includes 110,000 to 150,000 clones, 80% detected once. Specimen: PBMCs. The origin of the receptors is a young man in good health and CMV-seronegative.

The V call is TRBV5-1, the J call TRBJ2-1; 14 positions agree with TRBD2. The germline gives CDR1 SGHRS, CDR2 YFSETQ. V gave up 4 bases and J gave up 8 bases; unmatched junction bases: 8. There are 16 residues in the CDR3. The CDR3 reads CASSRTSGGTRYEQFF. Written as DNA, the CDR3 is TGCGCCAGCAGCCGGACTAGCGGGGGGACCAGATATGAGCAGTTCTTC.

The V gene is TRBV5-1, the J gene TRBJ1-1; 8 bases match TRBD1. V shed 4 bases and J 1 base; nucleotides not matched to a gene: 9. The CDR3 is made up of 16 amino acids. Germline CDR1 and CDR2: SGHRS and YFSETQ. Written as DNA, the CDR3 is TGCGCCAGCAGCCGCGGGACAGGAGAGGGGAACACTGAAGCTTTCTTT. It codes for CASSRGTGEGNTEAFF.

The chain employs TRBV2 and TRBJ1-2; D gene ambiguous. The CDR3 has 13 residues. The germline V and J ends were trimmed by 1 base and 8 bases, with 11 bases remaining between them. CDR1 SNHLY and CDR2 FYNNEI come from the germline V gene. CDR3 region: CASSEGQAQGYTF. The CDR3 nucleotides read TGTGCCAGCAGTGAAGGGCAGGCGCAGGGCTACACCTTC.

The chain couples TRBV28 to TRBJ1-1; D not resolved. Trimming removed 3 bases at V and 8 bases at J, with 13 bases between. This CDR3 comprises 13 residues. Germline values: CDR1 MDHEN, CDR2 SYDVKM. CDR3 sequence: CASSFFLPPEAFF. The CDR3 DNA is TGTGCCAGCAGTTTTTTTCTCCCCCCCGAAGCTTTCTTT.

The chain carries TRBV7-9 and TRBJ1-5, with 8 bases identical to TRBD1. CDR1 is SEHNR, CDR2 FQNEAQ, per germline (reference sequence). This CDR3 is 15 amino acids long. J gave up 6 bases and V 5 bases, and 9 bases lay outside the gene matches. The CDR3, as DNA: TGTGCCAGCAGCCAAGGACAGGGCCGAGGTCAGCCCCAGCATTTT. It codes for CASSQGQGRGQPQHF.

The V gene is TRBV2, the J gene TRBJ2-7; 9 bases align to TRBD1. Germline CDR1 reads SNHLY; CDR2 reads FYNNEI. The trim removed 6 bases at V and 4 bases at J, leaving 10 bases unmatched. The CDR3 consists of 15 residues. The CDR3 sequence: CASSARPGQGYEQYF. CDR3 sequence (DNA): TGTGCCAGCAGCGCACGACCGGGACAGGGATACGAGCAGTACTTC.

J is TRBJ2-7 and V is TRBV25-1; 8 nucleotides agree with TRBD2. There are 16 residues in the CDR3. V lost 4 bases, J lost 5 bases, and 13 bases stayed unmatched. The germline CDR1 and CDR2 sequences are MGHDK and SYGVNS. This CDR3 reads CASSAGSGTRGHEQYF. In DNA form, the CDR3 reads TGTGCCAGCAGTGCTGGTTCCGGGACTAGGGGCCACGAGCAGTACTTC.

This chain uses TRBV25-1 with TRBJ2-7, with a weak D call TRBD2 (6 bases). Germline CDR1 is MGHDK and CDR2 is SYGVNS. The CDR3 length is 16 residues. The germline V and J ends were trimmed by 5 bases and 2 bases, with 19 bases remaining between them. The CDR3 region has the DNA TGTGCCAGCAGTCGCGGGGCCCCCTCCCAGGCCTACGAGCAGTACTTC. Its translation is CASSRGAPSQAYEQYF.

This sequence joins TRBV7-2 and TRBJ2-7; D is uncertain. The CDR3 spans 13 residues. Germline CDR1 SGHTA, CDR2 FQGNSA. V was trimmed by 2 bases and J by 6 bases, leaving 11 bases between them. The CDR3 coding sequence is TGTGCCAGCAGCTTAATGTCCCTCGGCGAGCAGTACTTC. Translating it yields CASSLMSLGEQYF.

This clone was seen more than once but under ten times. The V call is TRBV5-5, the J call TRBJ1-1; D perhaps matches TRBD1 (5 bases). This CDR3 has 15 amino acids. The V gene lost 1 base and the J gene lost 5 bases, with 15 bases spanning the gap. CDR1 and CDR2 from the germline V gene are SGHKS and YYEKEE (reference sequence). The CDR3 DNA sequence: TGTGCCAGCAGCTTGAGGGAGGTGGGGGAGACTGAAGCTTTCTTT. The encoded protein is CASSLREVGETEAFF.

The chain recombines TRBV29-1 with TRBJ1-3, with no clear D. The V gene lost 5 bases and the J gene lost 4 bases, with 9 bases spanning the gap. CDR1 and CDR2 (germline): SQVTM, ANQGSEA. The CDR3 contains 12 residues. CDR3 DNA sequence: TGCAGCGTTCGGGCGGGAGGAAACACCATATATTTT. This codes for CSVRAGGNTIYF.

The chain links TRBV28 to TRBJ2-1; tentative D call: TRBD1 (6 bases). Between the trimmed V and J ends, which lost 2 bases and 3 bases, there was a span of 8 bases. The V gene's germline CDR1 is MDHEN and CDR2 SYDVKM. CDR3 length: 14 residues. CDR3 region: CASSLTGYYNEQFF. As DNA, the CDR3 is TGTGCCAGCAGTTTAACAGGGTACTACAATGAGCAGTTCTTC.

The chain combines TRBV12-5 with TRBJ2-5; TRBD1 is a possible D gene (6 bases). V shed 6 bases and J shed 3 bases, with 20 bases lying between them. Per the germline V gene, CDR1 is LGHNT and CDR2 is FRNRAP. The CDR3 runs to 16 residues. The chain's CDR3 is CASGLWEQGSEETQYF. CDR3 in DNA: TGTGCTAGTGGGCTTTGGGAACAGGGATCGGAAGAGACCCAGTACTTC. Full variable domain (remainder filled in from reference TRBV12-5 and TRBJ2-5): DARVTQTPRHKVTEMGQEVTMRCQPILGHNTVFWYRQTMMQGLELLAYFRNRAPLDDSGMPKDRFSAEMPDATLATLKIQPSEPRDSAVYFCASGLWEQGSEETQYFGPGTRLLVL.

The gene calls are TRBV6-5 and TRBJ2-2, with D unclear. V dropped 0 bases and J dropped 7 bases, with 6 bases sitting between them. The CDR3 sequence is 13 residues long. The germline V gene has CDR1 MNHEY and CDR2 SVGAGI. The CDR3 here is CASSYSPGGELFF. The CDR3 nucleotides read TGTGCCAGCAGTTACTCCCCCGGCGGGGAGCTGTTTTTT.

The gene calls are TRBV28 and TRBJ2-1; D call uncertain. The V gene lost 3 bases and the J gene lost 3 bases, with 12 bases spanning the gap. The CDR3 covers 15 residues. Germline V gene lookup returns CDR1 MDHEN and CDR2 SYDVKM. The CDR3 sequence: CASSLAGSHYNEQFF. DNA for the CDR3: TGTGCCAGCAGTTTGGCCGGGTCTCACTACAATGAGCAGTTCTTC.

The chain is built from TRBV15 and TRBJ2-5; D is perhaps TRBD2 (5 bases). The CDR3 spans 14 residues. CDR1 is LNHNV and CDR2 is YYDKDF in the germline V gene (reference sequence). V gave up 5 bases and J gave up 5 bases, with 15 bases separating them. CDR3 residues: CATSLRALSETQYF. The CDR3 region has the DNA TGTGCCACCAGCCTGAGGGCACTTAGCGAGACCCAGTACTTC.

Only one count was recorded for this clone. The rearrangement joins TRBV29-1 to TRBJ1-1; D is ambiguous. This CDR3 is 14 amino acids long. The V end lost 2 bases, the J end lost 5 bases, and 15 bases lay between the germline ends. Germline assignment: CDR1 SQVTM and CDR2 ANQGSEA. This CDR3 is CSVERRLGRTEAFF. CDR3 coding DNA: TGCAGCGTTGAACGTCGTCTCGGCAGGACTGAAGCTTTCTTT.

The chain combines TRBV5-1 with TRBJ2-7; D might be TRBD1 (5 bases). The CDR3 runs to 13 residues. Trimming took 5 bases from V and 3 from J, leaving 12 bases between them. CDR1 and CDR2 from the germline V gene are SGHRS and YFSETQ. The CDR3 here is CASSSSGNYEQYF. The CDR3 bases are TGCGCCAGCAGTTCGTCAGGGAACTACGAGCAGTACTTC.

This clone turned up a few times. DNA for the CDR3: TGTGCCATCGGCCAAGCCGGGAATGAGCAGTTCTTC. Protein product: CAIGQAGNEQFF. The chain recombines TRBV10-3 with TRBJ2-1; D is unclear. CDR3 length: 12 amino acids. Germline CDR1 and CDR2: ENHRY and SYGVKD. Trimming removed 8 bases at V and 7 bases at J, with 12 bases between.

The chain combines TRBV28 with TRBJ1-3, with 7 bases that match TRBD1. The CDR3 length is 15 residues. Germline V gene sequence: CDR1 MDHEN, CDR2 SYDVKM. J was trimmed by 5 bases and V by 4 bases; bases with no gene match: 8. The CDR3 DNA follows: TGTGCCAGCAGTTCCCGGGACAGCTTAAGAAACACCATATATTTT. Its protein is CASSSRDSLRNTIYF.

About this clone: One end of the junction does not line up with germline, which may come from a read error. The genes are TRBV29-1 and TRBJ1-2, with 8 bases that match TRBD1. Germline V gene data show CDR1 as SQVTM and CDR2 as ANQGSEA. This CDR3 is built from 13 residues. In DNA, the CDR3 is TGCAGCATTCACCAGGGGGCGGGAGATGGCTACCCCTTC. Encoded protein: CSIHQGAGDGYPF.

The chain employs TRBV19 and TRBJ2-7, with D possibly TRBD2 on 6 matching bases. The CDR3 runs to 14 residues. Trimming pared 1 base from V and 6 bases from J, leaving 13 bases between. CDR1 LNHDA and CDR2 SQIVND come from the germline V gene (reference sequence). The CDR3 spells CASSIAGVMSEQYF. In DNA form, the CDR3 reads TGTGCCAGTAGTATAGCGGGAGTGATGAGCGAGCAGTACTTC. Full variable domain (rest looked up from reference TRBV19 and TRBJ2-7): DGGITQSPKYLFRKEGQNVTLSCEQNLNHDAMYWYRQDPGQGLRLIYYSQIVNDFQKGDIAEGYSVSREKKESFPLTVTSAQKNPTAFYLCASSIAGVMSEQYFGPGTRLTVT.

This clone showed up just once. The CDR3 DNA sequence: TGTGCCAGCAGGGGGACAAGAAACTACGAGCAGTACTTC. Translated: CASRGTRNYEQYF. The genes are TRBV6-1 and TRBJ2-7; tentative D call: TRBD1 (6 bases). Germline V gives CDR1 MNHNS, CDR2 SASEGT. The CDR3 length is 13 residues. Between the trimmed V and J ends, which lost 6 bases and 3 bases, there was a span of 12 bases.

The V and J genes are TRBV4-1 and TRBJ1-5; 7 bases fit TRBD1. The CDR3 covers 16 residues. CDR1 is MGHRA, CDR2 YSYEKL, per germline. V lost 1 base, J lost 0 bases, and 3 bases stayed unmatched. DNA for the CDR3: TGCGCCAGCAGCCAAGTAGGGACAGCTAGCAATCAGCCCCAGCATTTT. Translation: CASSQVGTASNQPQHF.

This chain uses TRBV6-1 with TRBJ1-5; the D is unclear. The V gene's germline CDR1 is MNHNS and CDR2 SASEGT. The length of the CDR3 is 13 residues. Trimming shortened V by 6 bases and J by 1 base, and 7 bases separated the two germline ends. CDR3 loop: CASRTGSNQPQHF. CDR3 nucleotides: TGTGCCAGCAGGACCGGGAGCAATCAGCCCCAGCATTTT.

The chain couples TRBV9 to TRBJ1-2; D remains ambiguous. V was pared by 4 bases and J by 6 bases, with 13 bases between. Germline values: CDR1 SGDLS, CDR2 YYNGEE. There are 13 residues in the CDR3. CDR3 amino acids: CASSPQSGDGYTF. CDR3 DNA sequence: TGTGCCAGCAGCCCTCAGAGTGGAGATGGCTACACCTTC.

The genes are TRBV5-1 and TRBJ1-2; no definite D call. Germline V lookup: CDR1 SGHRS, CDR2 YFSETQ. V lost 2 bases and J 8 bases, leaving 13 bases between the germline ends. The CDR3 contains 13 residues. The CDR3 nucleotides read TGCGCCAGCAGCTTTGCTGGGAGTGGGGGCTACACCTTC. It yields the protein CASSFAGSGGYTF.

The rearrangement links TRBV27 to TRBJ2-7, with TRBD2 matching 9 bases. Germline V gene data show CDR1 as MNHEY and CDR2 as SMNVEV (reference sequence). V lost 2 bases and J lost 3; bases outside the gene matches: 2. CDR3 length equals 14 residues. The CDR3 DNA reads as TGTGCCAGCAGTTTACGCGGGGGGGTCTACGAGCAGTACTTC. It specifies CASSLRGGVYEQYF.

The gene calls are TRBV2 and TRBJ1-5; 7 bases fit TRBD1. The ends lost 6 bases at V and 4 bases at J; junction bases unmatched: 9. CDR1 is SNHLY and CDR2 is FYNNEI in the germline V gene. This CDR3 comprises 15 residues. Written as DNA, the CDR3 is TGTGCCAGCAGCGGGAGTAGGGACAGAAATCAGCCCCAGCATTTT. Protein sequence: CASSGSRDRNQPQHF.

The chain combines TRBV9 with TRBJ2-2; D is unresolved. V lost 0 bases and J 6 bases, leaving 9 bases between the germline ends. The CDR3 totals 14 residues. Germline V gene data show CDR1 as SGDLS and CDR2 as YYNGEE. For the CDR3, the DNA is TGTGCCAGCAGCGTAGGATGGGCGTCCGGGGAGCTGTTTTTT. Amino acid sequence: CASSVGWASGELFF.